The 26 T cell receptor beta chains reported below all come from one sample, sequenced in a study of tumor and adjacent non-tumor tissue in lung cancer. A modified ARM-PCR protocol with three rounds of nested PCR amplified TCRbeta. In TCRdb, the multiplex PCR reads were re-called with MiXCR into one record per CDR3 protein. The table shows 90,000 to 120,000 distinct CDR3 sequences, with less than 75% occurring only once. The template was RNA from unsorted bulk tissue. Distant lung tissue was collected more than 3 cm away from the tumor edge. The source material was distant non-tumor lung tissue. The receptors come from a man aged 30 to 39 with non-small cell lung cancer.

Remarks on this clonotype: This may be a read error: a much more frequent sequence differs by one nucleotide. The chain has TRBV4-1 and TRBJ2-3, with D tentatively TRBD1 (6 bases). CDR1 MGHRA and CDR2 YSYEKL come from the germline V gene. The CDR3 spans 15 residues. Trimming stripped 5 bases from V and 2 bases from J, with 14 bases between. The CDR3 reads CASSSDRRITDTQYF. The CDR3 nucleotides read TGCGCCAGCAGCTCCGACAGGAGGATCACAGATACGCAGTATTTT.

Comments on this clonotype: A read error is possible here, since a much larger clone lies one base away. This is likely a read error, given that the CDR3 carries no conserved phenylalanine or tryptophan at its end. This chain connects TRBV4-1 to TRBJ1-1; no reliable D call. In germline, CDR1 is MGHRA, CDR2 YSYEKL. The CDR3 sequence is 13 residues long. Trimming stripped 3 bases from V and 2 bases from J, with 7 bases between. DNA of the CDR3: TGCGCCAGCAGCCAGTCAGACAACACTGAAGCTTTCCTT. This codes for CASSQSDNTEAFL.

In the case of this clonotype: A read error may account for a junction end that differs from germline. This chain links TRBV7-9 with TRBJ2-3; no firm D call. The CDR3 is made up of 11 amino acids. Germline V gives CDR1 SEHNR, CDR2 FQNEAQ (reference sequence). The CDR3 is CTSSLTDTQYF. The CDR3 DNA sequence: TGTACCAGCAGCTTGACAGATACGCAGTATTTT.

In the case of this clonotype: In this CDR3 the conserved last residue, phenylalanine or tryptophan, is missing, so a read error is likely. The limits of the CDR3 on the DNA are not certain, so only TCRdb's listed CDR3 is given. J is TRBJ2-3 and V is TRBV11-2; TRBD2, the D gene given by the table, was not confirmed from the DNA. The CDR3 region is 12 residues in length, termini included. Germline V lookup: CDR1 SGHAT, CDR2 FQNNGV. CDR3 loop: CSSSAGTLWQFL.

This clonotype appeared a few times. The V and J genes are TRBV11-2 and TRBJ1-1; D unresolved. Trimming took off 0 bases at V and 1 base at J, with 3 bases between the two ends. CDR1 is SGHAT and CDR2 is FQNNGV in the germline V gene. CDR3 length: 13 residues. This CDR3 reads CASSLDRNTEAFF. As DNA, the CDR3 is TGTGCCAGCAGCTTAGATAGGAACACTGAAGCTTTCTTT.

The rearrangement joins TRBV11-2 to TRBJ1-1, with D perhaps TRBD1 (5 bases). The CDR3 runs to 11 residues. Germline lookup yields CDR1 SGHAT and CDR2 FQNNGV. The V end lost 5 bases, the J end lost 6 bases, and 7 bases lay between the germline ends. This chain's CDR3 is CASSLGAEAFF. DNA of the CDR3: TGTGCCAGCAGCCTAGGGGCTGAAGCTTTCTTT.

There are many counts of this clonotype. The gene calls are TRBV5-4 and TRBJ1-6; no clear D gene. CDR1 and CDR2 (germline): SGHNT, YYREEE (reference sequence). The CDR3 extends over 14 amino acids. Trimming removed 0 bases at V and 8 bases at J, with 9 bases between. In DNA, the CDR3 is TGTGCCAGCAGCTTGGGTCGGGGTGATTCACCCCTCCACTTT. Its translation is CASSLGRGDSPLHF.

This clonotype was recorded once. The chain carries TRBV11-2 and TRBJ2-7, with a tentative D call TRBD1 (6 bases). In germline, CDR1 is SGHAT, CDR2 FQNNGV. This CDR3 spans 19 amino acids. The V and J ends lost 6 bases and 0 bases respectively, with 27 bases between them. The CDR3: CASRKVTLTSGHRSYEQYF. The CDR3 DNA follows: TGTGCCAGCAGGAAGGTAACCTTAACCTCGGGACACCGCTCCTACGAGCAGTACTTC.

The CDR3 DNA sequence: TGTGCCAGCAGGCCCCGGACAGGATTCTATGGCTACACCTTC. This gives the protein CASRPRTGFYGYTF. The J gene is TRBJ1-2, the V gene TRBV7-8; 7 nucleotides match TRBD1. V was clipped by 6 bases and J by 4 bases; unmatched bases: 8. There are 14 residues in the CDR3. Germline CDR1 is SGHVS and CDR2 is FQNEAQ.

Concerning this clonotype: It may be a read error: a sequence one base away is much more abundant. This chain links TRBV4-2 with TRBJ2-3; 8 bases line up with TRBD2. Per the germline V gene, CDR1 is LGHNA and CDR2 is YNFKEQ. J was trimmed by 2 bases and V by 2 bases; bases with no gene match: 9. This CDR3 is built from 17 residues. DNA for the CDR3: TGTGCCAGCAGCCAAAACCGACAGCGGGGGTTCACAGATACGCAGTATTTT. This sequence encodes CASSQNRQRGFTDTQYF.

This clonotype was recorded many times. The CDR3 region has the DNA TGTGCCAGCAGCTTATGGTCTAGCGGGGGATATAATGAGCAGTTCTTC. This sequence encodes CASSLWSSGGYNEQFF. The chain joins TRBV7-2 to TRBJ2-1; 10 bases agree with TRBD2. V was clipped by 2 bases and J by 7 bases; unmatched bases: 8. The germline V gene encodes CDR1 SGHTA and CDR2 FQGNSA. The CDR3 sequence is 16 residues long.

CDR3 bases: TGCAGTGGTAGCCCTATGGGGCAGCCCGGGGAGCTGTTTTTT. This gives the protein CSGSPMGQPGELFF. The chain combines TRBV20-1 with TRBJ2-2; D perhaps matches TRBD1 (5 bases). CDR3 length equals 14 residues. The V gene's germline CDR1 is DFQATT and CDR2 SNEGSKA (reference sequence). Trimming took off 7 bases at V and 6 bases at J, with 18 bases between the two ends.

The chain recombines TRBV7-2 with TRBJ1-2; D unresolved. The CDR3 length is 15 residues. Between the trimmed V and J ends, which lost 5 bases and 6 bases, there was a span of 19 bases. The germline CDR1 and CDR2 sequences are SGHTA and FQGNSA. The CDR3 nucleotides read TGTGCCAGCAGCACAGTGTTCGCGTCGTGGGATGGCTACACCTTC. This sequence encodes CASSTVFASWDGYTF.

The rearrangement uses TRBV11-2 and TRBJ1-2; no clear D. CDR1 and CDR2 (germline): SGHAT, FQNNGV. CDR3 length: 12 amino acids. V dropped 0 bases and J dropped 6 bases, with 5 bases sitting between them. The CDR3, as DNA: TGTGCCAGCAGCTTAGAGGGAGATGGCTACACCTTC. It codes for CASSLEGDGYTF.

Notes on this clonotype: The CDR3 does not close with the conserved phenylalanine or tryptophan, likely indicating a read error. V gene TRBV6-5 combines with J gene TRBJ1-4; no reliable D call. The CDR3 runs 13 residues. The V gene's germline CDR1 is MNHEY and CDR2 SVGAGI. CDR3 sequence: CASSYSSNEELFV. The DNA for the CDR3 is TGTGCCAGCAGTTACTCGTCTAATGAAGAACTGTTTGTT.

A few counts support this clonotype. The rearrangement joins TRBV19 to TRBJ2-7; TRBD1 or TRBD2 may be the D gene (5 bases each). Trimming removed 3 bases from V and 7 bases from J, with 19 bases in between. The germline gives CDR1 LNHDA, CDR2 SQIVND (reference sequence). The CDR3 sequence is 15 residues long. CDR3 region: CASSIGAAGTWEQYF. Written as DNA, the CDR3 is TGTGCCAGTAGTATCGGGGCAGCCGGTACCTGGGAGCAGTACTTC.

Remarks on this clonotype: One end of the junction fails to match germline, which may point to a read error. The CDR3 spells CVSSSWTVSPLNEKLFF. The CDR3 region has the DNA TGTGTCAGCAGCTCATGGACAGTGAGTCCGCTTAATGAAAAGCTGTTTTTT. The chain carries TRBV11-3 and TRBJ1-4, with D possibly being TRBD1 (6 bases). Germline V gives CDR1 SGHNT, CDR2 YENEEA. The CDR3 contains 17 residues.

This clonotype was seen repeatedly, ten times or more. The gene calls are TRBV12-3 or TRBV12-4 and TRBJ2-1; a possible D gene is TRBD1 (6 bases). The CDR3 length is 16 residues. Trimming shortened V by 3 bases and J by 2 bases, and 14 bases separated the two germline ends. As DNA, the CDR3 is TGTGCCAGCAGTTTTAGCCCGACAGGACCCTACAATGAGCAGTTCTTC. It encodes CASSFSPTGPYNEQFF.

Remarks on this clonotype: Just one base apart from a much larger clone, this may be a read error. The CDR3 sequence: CASSPRGRAGEPPQETQYF. As DNA, the CDR3 is TGCGCCAGCAGTCCACGCGGACGAGCGGGAGAGCCGCCCCAAGAGACCCAGTACTTC. This rearrangement joins TRBV4-1 to TRBJ2-5, with 8 bases matching TRBD2. The V segment lost 6 bases and the J segment 1 base; nucleotides outside the gene matches: 19. CDR1 MGHRA and CDR2 YSYEKL come from the germline V gene. The CDR3 sequence is 19 residues long.

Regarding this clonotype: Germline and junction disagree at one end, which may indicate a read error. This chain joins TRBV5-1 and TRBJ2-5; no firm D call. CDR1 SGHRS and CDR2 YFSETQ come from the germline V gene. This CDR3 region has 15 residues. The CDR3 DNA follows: TGCGCCAGCAACTTGTCCCCCGACCATCAAGAGACCCAGTACTTC. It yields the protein CASNLSPDHQETQYF. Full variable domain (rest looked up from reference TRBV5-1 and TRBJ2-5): KAGVTQTPRYLIKTRGQQVTLSCSPISGHRSVSWYQQTPGQGLQFLFEYFSETQRNKGNFPGRFSGRQFSNSRSEMNVSTLELGDSALYLCASNLSPDHQETQYFGPGTRLLVL.

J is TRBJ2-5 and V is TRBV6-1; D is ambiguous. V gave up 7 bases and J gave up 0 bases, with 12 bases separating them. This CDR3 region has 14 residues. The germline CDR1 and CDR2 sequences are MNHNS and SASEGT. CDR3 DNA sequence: TGTGCCAGCACCGTGAACCAAGACCAAGAGACCCAGTACTTC. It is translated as CASTVNQDQETQYF.

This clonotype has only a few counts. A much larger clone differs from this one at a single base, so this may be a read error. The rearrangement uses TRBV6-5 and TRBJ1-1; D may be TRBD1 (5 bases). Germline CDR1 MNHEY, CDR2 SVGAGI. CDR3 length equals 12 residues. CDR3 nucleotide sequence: TGTGTCAGCGCCAATGGGGGACTTGAAGCTTTCTTT. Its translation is CVSANGGLEAFF.

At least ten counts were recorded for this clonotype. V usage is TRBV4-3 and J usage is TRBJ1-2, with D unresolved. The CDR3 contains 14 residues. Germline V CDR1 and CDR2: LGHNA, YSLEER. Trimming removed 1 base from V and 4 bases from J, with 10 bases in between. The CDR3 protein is CASSQGRLGYGYTF. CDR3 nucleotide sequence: TGCGCCAGCAGCCAAGGACGGTTAGGCTATGGCTACACCTTC.

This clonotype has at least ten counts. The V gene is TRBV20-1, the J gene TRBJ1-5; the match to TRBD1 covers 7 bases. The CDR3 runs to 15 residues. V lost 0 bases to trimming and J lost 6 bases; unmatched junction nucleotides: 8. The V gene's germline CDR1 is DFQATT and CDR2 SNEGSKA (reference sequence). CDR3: CSARDPDRVAQPQHF. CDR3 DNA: TGCAGTGCTAGAGATCCAGACAGGGTGGCTCAGCCCCAGCATTTT.

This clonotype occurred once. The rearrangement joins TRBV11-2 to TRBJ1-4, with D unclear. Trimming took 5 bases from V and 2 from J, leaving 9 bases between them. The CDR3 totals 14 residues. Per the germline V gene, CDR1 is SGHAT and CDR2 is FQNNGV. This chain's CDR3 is CASSLGNTNEKLFF. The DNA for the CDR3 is TGTGCCAGCAGCCTTGGTAACACTAATGAAAAACTGTTTTTT.

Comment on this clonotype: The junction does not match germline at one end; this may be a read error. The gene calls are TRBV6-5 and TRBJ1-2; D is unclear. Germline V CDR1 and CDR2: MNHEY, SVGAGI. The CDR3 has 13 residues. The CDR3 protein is CASIYSSDYGYTF. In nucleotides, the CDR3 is TGTGCCAGCATTTACTCGTCGGACTATGGCTACACCTTC.